The sample holds many counts of the clone carrying this T cell receptor beta chain. Its matching antigen is unknown. The trim removed 4 bases at V and 4 bases at J, leaving 6 bases unmatched. This CDR3 comprises 15 residues. In germline, CDR1 is SGHRS, CDR2 YFSETQ. This sample was taken from a study of breast tumors, draining lymph nodes, adjacent tissues. Study results and caveats: The lymph node origin of tumor T cells was framed as consistent with a hypothesis, not demonstrated. Findings are consistent with lymph node origin and intratumoral expansion of most tumor T cells. Tumor TCR diversity was below lymph nodes but above nontumor tissue. Luminal-like breast cancer showed significantly greater tumor-nontumor repertoire similarity than basal-like breast cancer did.

TCRdb processed the multiplex PCR reads anew with MiXCR; each CDR3 protein has one entry. The sample has just under 65,000 distinct CDR3 sequences; less than 60% are singletons. The source is a female donor with breast cancer. Some clones in this sample may be carry-over from other donors' samples. What was sequenced was breast tumor tissue. The chain has TRBV5-1 and TRBJ2-3; 10 bases fit TRBD2. CDR3 bases: TGCGCCAGCAGCAGCGAGCGGGGGGGCGCAGATACGCAGTATTTT. Its translation is CASSSERGGADTQYF.